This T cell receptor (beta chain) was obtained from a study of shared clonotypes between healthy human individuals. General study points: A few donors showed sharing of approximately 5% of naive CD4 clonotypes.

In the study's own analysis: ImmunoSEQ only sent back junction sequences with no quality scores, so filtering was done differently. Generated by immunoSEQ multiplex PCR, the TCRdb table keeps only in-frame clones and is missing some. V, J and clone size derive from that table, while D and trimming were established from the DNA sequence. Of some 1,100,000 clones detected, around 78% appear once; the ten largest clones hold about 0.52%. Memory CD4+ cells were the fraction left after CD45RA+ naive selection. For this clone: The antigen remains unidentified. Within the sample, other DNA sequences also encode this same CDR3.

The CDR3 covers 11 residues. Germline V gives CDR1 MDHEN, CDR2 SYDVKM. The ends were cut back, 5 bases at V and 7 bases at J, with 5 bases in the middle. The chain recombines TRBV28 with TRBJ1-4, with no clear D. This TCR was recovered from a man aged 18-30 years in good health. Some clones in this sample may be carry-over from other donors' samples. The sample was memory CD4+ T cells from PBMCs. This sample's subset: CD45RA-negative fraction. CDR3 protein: CASSLGEKLFF. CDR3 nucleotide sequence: TGTGCCAGCAGTCTCGGTGAAAAACTGTTTTTT.